The 11 T cell receptor beta chains listed next were all sequenced from one sample in a study of T cell responses to AZD1222 COVID-19 vaccine. The repertoire was sequenced with immunoSEQ multiplex PCR; TCRdb's copy has only in-frame clones and lacks some. The data hold 250,000 to 300,000 clones, with 90% to 95% observed a single time. The sample consisted of peripheral blood, taken 28 days after the second AZD1222 dose. The receptors stem from an adult who received the AZD1222 COVID-19 vaccine.

The genes are TRBV7-9 and TRBJ2-7; 10 bases match TRBD2. The CDR3 has 14 residues. Germline assignment: CDR1 SEHNR and CDR2 FQNEAQ (reference sequence). Germline trimming cut 4 bases from V and 4 bases from J; bases unmatched to any gene: 4. The CDR3 nucleotides read TGTGCCAGCAGCTCGACTAGCGGGCCTTACGAGCAGTACTTC. Its protein product is CASSSTSGPYEQYF.

V gene TRBV12-3 or TRBV12-4 combines with J gene TRBJ1-5; D possibly corresponds to TRBD1 (5 bases). CDR3 length: 12 amino acids. V lost 7 bases and J 9 bases, leaving 13 bases between the germline ends. CDR3 nucleotides: TGTGCCAGCACCTCTTATGGGACGCCCCAGCATTTT. Translated: CASTSYGTPQHF.

The rearrangement uses TRBV24-1 and TRBJ2-1; the D is unclear. The CDR3 totals 20 residues. The germline gives CDR1 KGHDR, CDR2 SFDVKD. The V end lost 5 bases, the J end lost 5 bases, and 30 bases lay between the germline ends. The CDR3 nucleotides are TGTGCCACCAGTGTCCCTGTTGGTCGGGCGCAGCTCCTTAATAACAATGAGCAGTTCTTC. Its translation is CATSVPVGRAQLLNNNEQFF.

This sequence joins TRBV5-1 and TRBJ1-1, with D hard to call. The V and J ends lost 4 bases and 0 bases respectively, with 13 bases between them. Germline assignment: CDR1 SGHRS and CDR2 YFSETQ. This CDR3 spans 15 amino acids. CDR3 nucleotide sequence: TGCGCCAGCAGCCCTTTGACCTCTGTGAACACTGAAGCTTTCTTT. As protein: CASSPLTSVNTEAFF.

This clone has just a few counts. The chain combines TRBV3-1 (or the pseudogene TRBV3-2) with TRBJ2-2; no clear D. The V and J ends lost 4 bases and 0 bases respectively, with 15 bases between them. Germline V gene data show CDR1 as LGHDT and CDR2 as YNNKEL (reference sequence). The CDR3 covers 17 residues. CDR3 sequence: CASSPTVGTTNTGELFF. For the CDR3, the DNA is TGTGCCAGCAGCCCAACAGTGGGCACTACGAACACCGGGGAGCTGTTTTTT.

V is TRBV7-2 and J is TRBJ2-1, with 7 bases fitting TRBD1. This CDR3 spans 15 amino acids. The ends lost 1 base at V and 5 bases at J; junction bases unmatched: 5. Germline CDR1 SGHTA, CDR2 FQGNSA. The CDR3 DNA is TGTGCCAGCAGCTTAGACAGGGGACCGCACAATGAGCAGTTCTTC. Amino acid sequence: CASSLDRGPHNEQFF.

The V gene is TRBV19, the J gene TRBJ2-1; TRBD2 agrees at 11 bases. The length of the CDR3 is 16 residues. V gave up 5 bases and J gave up 5 bases; unmatched junction bases: 8. Germline-derived CDR1 and CDR2 are LNHDA and SQIVND (reference sequence). The CDR3 coding sequence is TGTGCCAGTAGTCGCGCTAGCGGGAGGACCCACAATGAGCAGTTCTTC. Translation: CASSRASGRTHNEQFF.

V gene TRBV25-1 combines with J gene TRBJ2-3; D unresolved. This CDR3 contains 15 residues. The germline V and J ends were trimmed by 3 bases and 2 bases, with 12 bases remaining between them. Germline assignment: CDR1 MGHDK and CDR2 SYGVNS. The CDR3 nucleotides read TGTGCCAGCAGTGACAGAGTTTCCATCACAGATACGCAGTATTTT. As protein: CASSDRVSITDTQYF. The full variable domain, completed using reference TRBV25-1 and TRBJ2-3, is EADIYQTPRYLVIGTGKKITLECSQTMGHDKMYWYQQDPGMELHLIHYSYGVNSTEKGDLSSESTVSRIRTEHFPLTLESARPSHTSQYLCASSDRVSITDTQYFGPGTRLTVL.

The chain is built from TRBV20-1 and TRBJ1-2, with D uncertain. Trimming left V 3 bases short and J 8 bases short, with 13 bases between. The CDR3 runs to 12 residues. CDR1 and CDR2 (germline): DFQATT, SNEGSKA (reference sequence). The CDR3, as DNA: TGCAGTGCTAGTTATACCGGGGAAGGCTACACCTTC. Amino acids: CSASYTGEGYTF.

This chain uses TRBV28 with TRBJ1-5; a weak D match, TRBD1 (6 bases). CDR3 size: 14 residues. Germline CDR1 MDHEN, CDR2 SYDVKM. Trimming left V 5 bases short and J 3 bases short, with 11 bases between. The DNA of the CDR3 is TGTGCCAGCAGTCCCGCGGGACACAATCAGCCCCAGCATTTT. Protein sequence: CASSPAGHNQPQHF.

The chain carries TRBV7-2 and TRBJ1-1; D is unresolved. Deletions cut 1 base from V and 2 bases from J, with 14 bases between. Looked up from germline, CDR1 is SGHTA and CDR2 is FQGNSA. This CDR3 is built from 16 residues. CDR3 nucleotides: TGTGCCAGCAGCTTAGTTTTCGGAAGGCGAAACACTGAAGCTTTCTTT. This codes for CASSLVFGRRNTEAFF.